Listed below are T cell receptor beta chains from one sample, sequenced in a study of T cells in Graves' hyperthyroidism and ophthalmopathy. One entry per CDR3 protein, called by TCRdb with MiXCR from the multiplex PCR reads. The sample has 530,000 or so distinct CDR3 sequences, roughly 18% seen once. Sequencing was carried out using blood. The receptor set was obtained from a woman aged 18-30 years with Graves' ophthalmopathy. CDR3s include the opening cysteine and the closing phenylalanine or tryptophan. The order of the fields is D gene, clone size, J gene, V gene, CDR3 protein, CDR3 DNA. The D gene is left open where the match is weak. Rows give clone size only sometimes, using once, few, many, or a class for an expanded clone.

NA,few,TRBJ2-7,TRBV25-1,CASTLNWGRGGREPSYEQYF,TGTGCCAGCACTCTGAATTGGGGCCGAGGAGGCCGGGAGCCCTCCTACGAGCAGTACTTC
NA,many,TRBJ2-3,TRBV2,CASSERGAVTDTQYF,TGTGCCAGCTCAGAGAGGGGGGCCGTCACAGATACGCAGTATTTT
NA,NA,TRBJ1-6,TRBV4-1,CASSQGRGSYNSPLHF,TGCGCCAGCAGCCAAGGGCGTGGAAGTTATAATTCACCCCTCCACTTT
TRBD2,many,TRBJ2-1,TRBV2,CASSEGTMGGYSYNEQFF,TGTGCCAGCAGTGAAGGGACTATGGGGGGGTACTCCTACAATGAGCAGTTCTTC
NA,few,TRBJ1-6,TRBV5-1,CASSRAGTHNSPLHF,TGCGCCAGCAGCCGCGCCGGGACCCATAATTCACCCCTCCACTTT
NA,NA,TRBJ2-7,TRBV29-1,CSVEMGQGGEEQYF,TGCAGCGTTGAAATGGGGCAGGGGGGAGAGGAGCAGTACTTC
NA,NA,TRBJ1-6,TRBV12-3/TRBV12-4,CASSLALSNSPLHF,TGTGCCAGCAGTTTAGCGCTTAGTAATTCACCCCTCCACTTT
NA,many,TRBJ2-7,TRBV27,CASSLTGWVGEQYF,TGTGCCAGCAGTTTAACAGGGTGGGTCGGCGAGCAGTACTTC
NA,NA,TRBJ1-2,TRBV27,CASSLRSEGYGYTF,TGTGCCAGCAGTTTAAGGTCTGAAGGCTATGGCTACACCTTC
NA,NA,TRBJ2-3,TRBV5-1,CASSLVEGTSTDTQYF,TGCGCCAGCAGCTTGGTTGAAGGGACTAGCACAGATACGCAGTATTTT
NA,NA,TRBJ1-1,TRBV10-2,CASSDLGGRNTEAFF,TGCGCCAGCAGCGACTTGGGGGGGCGGAACACTGAAGCTTTCTTT
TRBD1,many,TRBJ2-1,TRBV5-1,CASSWRDRGMNEQFF,TGCGCCAGCAGCTGGCGGGACAGGGGAATGAATGAGCAGTTCTTC
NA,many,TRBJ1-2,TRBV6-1,CASSTPTGSNYGYTF,TGTGCCAGCAGTACCCCGACAGGATCTAACTATGGCTACACCTTC
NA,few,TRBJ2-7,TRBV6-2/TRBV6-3,CAAGYYEQYF,TGTGCCGCAGGGTACTACGAGCAGTACTTC